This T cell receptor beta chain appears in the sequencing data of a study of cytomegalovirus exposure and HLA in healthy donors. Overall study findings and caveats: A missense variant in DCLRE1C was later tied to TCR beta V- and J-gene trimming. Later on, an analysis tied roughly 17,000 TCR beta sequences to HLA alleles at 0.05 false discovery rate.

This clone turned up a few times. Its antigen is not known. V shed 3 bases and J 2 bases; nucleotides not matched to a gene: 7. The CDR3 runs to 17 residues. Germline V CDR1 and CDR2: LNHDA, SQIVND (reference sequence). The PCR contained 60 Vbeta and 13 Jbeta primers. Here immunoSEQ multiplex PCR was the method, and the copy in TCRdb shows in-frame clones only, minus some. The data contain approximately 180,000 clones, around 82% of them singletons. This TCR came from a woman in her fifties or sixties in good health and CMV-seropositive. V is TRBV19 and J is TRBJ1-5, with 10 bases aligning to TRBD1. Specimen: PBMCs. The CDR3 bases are TGTGCCAGTAGTATTCGGACAGGGGGGACGGGCAATCAGCCCCAGCATTTT. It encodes CASSIRTGGTGNQPQHF.